These 15 T cell receptor beta chains were all obtained from the same sample, sequenced in a study of OX40 agonist ivuxolimab in advanced cancers. The table came from immunoSEQ multiplex PCR; TCRdb's copy has only in-frame clones and leaves some out. The sample shows 9,500 to 12,000 clones, 84% of them seen only once. The sequencing here drew on CD4+ or CD8+ T cells sorted from blood, taken in a trial of the OX40 agonist ivuxolimab. Every receptor here comes from an adult with an advanced solid tumor such as melanoma, head and neck, liver or kidney cancer.

The chain combines TRBV18 with TRBJ2-7; D is unresolved. V was trimmed by 3 bases and J by 3 bases, leaving 3 bases between them. Germline CDR1 KGHSH, CDR2 LQKENI. The CDR3 is 11 residues long. CDR3 coding DNA: TGTGCCAGCTCACCCGGCTACGAGCAGTACTTC. Its protein product is CASSPGYEQYF.

Turning to this clone: The sample has other DNA sequences that encode this CDR3 too. The rearrangement joins TRBV5-4 to TRBJ1-2; tentatively, D is TRBD1 (6 bases). From germline, CDR1 is SGHNT and CDR2 YYREEE (reference sequence). CDR3 length equals 13 residues. V gave up 3 bases and J gave up 2 bases, with 8 bases separating them. The CDR3 spells CASSYQGNYGYTF. The CDR3 DNA reads TGTGCCAGCAGCTACCAGGGGAACTATGGCTACACCTTC. The whole variable domain, filled in from reference TRBV5-4 and TRBJ1-2, reads ETGVTQSPTHLIKTRGQQVTLRCSSQSGHNTVSWYQQALGQGPQFIFQYYREEENGRGNFPPRFSGLQFPNYSSELNVNALELDDSALYLCASSYQGNYGYTFGSGTRLTVV.

The rearrangement joins TRBV13 to TRBJ1-1; tentative D call: TRBD1 (5 bases). Germline V gives CDR1 PRHDT, CDR2 FYEKMQ (reference sequence). The CDR3 contains 14 residues. V was pared by 5 bases and J by 1 base, with 11 bases between. This chain's CDR3 is CASSPEGQNTEAFF. Here the CDR3 DNA reads TGTGCCAGCAGCCCGGAAGGACAGAACACTGAAGCTTTCTTT.

J is TRBJ1-2 and V is TRBV6-1; D not resolved. Germline assignment: CDR1 MNHNS and CDR2 SASEGT. This CDR3 spans 15 amino acids. Between the trimmed V and J ends, which lost 4 bases and 8 bases, there was a span of 20 bases. CDR3 nucleotide sequence: TGTGCCAGCAGTGGTAGCGCAGCCGGTTTGAGGGGCTACACCTTC. This sequence encodes CASSGSAAGLRGYTF.

The CDR3 reads CASSPGKNNQPQHF. The CDR3 region has the DNA TGTGCCAGCAGCCCCGGTAAGAACAATCAGCCCCAGCATTTT. This rearrangement joins TRBV9 to TRBJ1-5; D is unresolved. The CDR3 spans 14 residues. Trimming shortened V by 4 bases and J by 3 bases, and 11 bases separated the two germline ends. Germline values: CDR1 SGDLS, CDR2 YYNGEE.

The chain combines TRBV5-1 with TRBJ2-7, with TRBD1 identical over 8 bases. The CDR3 totals 15 residues. Germline loops: CDR1 SGHRS, CDR2 YFSETQ. V was pared by 0 bases and J by 5 bases, with 7 bases of the junction left unmatched. The CDR3, as DNA: TGCGCCAGCAGCTTGGAAGGACAGGGATTCGACGAGCAGTACTTC. Amino acids: CASSLEGQGFDEQYF.

The chain couples TRBV2 to TRBJ2-2; 7 nucleotides line up with TRBD2. The CDR3 consists of 13 residues. Germline CDR1 and CDR2: SNHLY and FYNNEI. V gave up 11 bases and J gave up 6 bases; unmatched junction bases: 9. In DNA form, the CDR3 reads TGTGCCTTCCGGGACTACAACGCCGGGGAGCTGTTTTTT. Protein: CAFRDYNAGELFF.

The V call is TRBV5-4, the J call TRBJ2-1; weak D call: TRBD1 (5 bases). The ends were cut back, 4 bases at V and 13 bases at J, with 12 bases in the middle. The CDR3 has 11 amino acids. The V gene's germline CDR1 is SGHNT and CDR2 YYREEE (reference sequence). The CDR3: CASSTQGPQFF. CDR3 nucleotides: TGTGCCAGCAGCACGCAGGGCCCCCAGTTCTTC. Full variable domain (outside the CDR3, taken from reference TRBV5-4 and TRBJ2-1): ETGVTQSPTHLIKTRGQQVTLRCSSQSGHNTVSWYQQALGQGPQFIFQYYREEENGRGNFPPRFSGLQFPNYSSELNVNALELDDSALYLCASSTQGPQFFGPGTRLTVL.

V gene TRBV6-5 combines with J gene TRBJ2-7; unclear D gene. CDR1 and CDR2 (germline): MNHEY, SVGAGI. Trimming pared 5 bases from V and 0 bases from J, leaving 11 bases between. This CDR3 spans 14 amino acids. CDR3 protein: CASSEVDNSYEQYF. CDR3 DNA: TGTGCCAGCAGTGAAGTCGATAACTCCTACGAGCAGTACTTC.

The chain carries TRBV19 and TRBJ1-1; weak D call: TRBD1 (5 bases). Germline values: CDR1 LNHDA, CDR2 SQIVND (reference sequence). Trimming took 8 bases from V and 2 from J, leaving 9 bases between them. The CDR3 is made up of 12 amino acids. The CDR3 region is CASRRENTEAFF. Written as DNA, the CDR3 is TGTGCCAGTCGCAGGGAAAACACTGAAGCTTTCTTT.

The chain recombines TRBV4-2 with TRBJ2-1; D may be TRBD2 (6 bases). From germline, CDR1 is LGHNA and CDR2 YNFKEQ. Trimming took 0 bases from V and 6 from J, leaving 21 bases between them. The CDR3 runs 18 residues. The CDR3: CASSQDSLAGPRGNEQFF. CDR3 coding DNA: TGTGCCAGCAGCCAAGACTCCCTCGCGGGGCCGAGGGGCAATGAGCAGTTCTTC.

The chain links TRBV6-5 to TRBJ2-7, with D perhaps assigned TRBD1 or TRBD2 (5 bases each). Trimming cost V 2 bases and J 3 bases, with 8 bases left between them. There are 13 residues in the CDR3. In germline, CDR1 is MNHEY, CDR2 SVGAGI. CDR3: CASSYRDGYEQYF. The CDR3 DNA reads as TGTGCCAGCAGTTACCGGGACGGCTACGAGCAGTACTTC.

V usage is TRBV2 and J usage is TRBJ2-5; 8 positions agree with TRBD2. Germline-derived CDR1 and CDR2 are SNHLY and FYNNEI. Germline trimming cut 6 bases from V and 3 bases from J; bases unmatched to any gene: 9. CDR3 length: 15 residues. CDR3 amino acids: CASSGPGTREETQYF. In DNA form, the CDR3 reads TGTGCCAGCAGCGGTCCCGGGACTAGAGAAGAGACCCAGTACTTC.

The chain is built from TRBV4-1 and TRBJ2-3; D possibly corresponds to TRBD1 (5 bases). Germline V lookup: CDR1 MGHRA, CDR2 YSYEKL. This CDR3 contains 15 residues. Deletions cut 4 bases from V and 4 bases from J, with 15 bases between. The CDR3, as DNA: TGCGCCAGCAGCCCCACGAGCCCCAGGGCAGATACGCAGTATTTT. It specifies CASSPTSPRADTQYF.

The CDR3 protein is CASSLVRGPQFF. CDR3 DNA: TGTGCCAGCAGCTTAGTGAGGGGGCCCCAGTTCTTC. The chain carries TRBV7-9 and TRBJ2-1; 7 positions agree with TRBD1. Trimming at V came to 1 base and at J to 13 bases, leaving 4 bases not matched to a gene. This CDR3 spans 12 amino acids. Germline V CDR1 and CDR2: SEHNR, FQNEAQ (reference sequence). Supplemented by reference TRBV7-9 and TRBJ2-1, the full variable domain reads DTGVSQNPRHKITKRGQNVTFRCDPISEHNRLYWYRQTLGQGPEFLTYFQNEAQLEKSRLLSDRFSAERPKGSFSTLEIQRTEQGDSAMYLCASSLVRGPQFFGPGTRLTVL.